This T cell receptor beta chain was identified in a study of OX40 agonist ivuxolimab in advanced cancers. The overall study: Hepatocellular carcinoma, melanoma, renal cell or head and neck cancer occurred in dose-escalation patients.

General study points: Normalized T-cell clonal expansion was also low in some nonresponders. Expanded clones were, on average, more numerous among CD8+ T cells than CD4+.

In germline, CDR1 is SSHAT, CDR2 FNYEAQ (reference sequence). The CDR3 length is 15 residues. If patients had autoimmune disease history or systemic immunosuppression, they were excluded. A note on this clone: Its antigen remains unknown. The junction does not match germline at one end; this may be a read error.

The table came from immunoSEQ multiplex PCR; TCRdb's copy has only in-frame clones and leaves some out. The sample includes approximately 82,000 clones, around 90% of them seen just once. The rearrangement joins TRBV7-7 to TRBJ2-1; 7 bases match TRBD2. The clonotype was recovered from an adult with an advanced solid tumor such as melanoma, head and neck, liver or kidney cancer. The sequences come from CD4+ or CD8+ T cells sorted from blood, collected in a trial of the OX40 agonist ivuxolimab. CDR3 in amino acids: CASSLDGGSYNEQFF. Written as DNA, the CDR3 is TGTGCTAGCAGCTTAGATGGCGGGAGCTACAATGAGCAGTTCTTC.